The 31 T cell receptor beta chains below come from one sample, sequenced in a study of shared T cell receptors in the human thymus. Method: immunoSEQ multiplex PCR; TCRdb's copy keeps in-frame clones and lacks some. The sample lists about 660,000 clones, around 87% occurring once. These sequences were also reported in another study, on human thymus T cells.

Specimen: thymocytes. These receptors originate from a boy younger than two with a congenital heart defect.

The genes are TRBV12-5 and TRBJ1-1; D may be TRBD1 (5 bases). V dropped 6 bases and J dropped 1 base, with 12 bases sitting between them. This CDR3 spans 14 amino acids. Germline CDR1 LGHNT, CDR2 FRNRAP. The CDR3: CASGPGVKNTEAFF. In nucleotides, the CDR3 is TGTGCTAGTGGCCCGGGGGTAAAGAACACTGAAGCTTTCTTT.

About this clone itself: The junction differs from germline at one of its ends, possibly a read error. V is TRBV2 and J is TRBJ1-2, with TRBD1 as a possible D gene (5 bases). Germline V gene lookup returns CDR1 SNHLY and CDR2 FYNNEI. The CDR3 is 15 residues long. The DNA of the CDR3 is TGTGCCAGCAGTGGACAACTTGGGGGGTTCTATGGCCACACCTTC. Protein sequence: CASSGQLGGFYGHTF.

V usage is TRBV29-1 and J usage is TRBJ1-1; no firm D call. V was clipped by 8 bases and J by 5 bases, with 18 bases between them. Germline V gives CDR1 SQVTM, CDR2 ANQGSEA. The CDR3 has 13 amino acids. CDR3 in amino acids: CSSQPGVRTEAFF. The CDR3 nucleotides are TGCAGCTCACAACCGGGAGTTCGGACTGAAGCTTTCTTT.

V and J are TRBV4-3 and TRBJ2-2; TRBD2 aligns across 11 bases. This CDR3 is 18 amino acids long. Germline assignment: CDR1 LGHNA and CDR2 YSLEER. V trimming: 0 bases; J trimming: 3 bases; junction bases outside the gene matches: 6. CDR3 residues: CASSQDRVAGGDTGELFF. DNA for the CDR3: TGCGCCAGCAGCCAAGATCGAGTAGCGGGGGGGGACACCGGGGAGCTGTTTTTT.

The chain is built from TRBV28 and TRBJ1-5; weak D call: TRBD1 (6 bases). Germline V CDR1 and CDR2: MDHEN, SYDVKM. Deletions cut 2 bases from V and 1 base from J, with 15 bases between. CDR3 length: 17 amino acids. The CDR3 loop reads CASSLRGGRGSNQPQHF. CDR3 nucleotide sequence: TGTGCCAGCAGTTTAAGGGGGGGGCGCGGGAGCAATCAGCCCCAGCATTTT.

The chain has TRBV28 and TRBJ2-7; the match to TRBD1 covers 8 bases. V lost 3 bases, J lost 7 bases, and 11 bases stayed unmatched. The CDR3 spans 15 residues. Per the germline V gene, CDR1 is MDHEN and CDR2 is SYDVKM. CDR3 in amino acids: CASSFGVAGGREQYF. The CDR3 coding sequence is TGTGCCAGCAGTTTCGGGGTGGCAGGGGGCCGGGAGCAGTACTTC.

The chain is built from TRBV7-9 and TRBJ1-2, with D unresolved. The CDR3 is 13 residues long. With 0 bases removed from V and 7 bases from J, the gap between germline ends came to 9 bases. Germline CDR1 reads SEHNR; CDR2 reads FQNEAQ (reference sequence). The CDR3 DNA reads as TGTGCCAGCAGCTTAGCGGAGGAGGGTGGCTACACCTTC. This sequence encodes CASSLAEEGGYTF.

The J gene is TRBJ2-7, the V gene TRBV30; TRBD2 matches 10 bases. Per germline, CDR1 GTSNPN and CDR2 SVGIG (reference sequence). Germline trimming cut 3 bases from V and 5 bases from J; bases unmatched to any gene: 10. The CDR3 has 15 residues. In nucleotides, the CDR3 is TGTGCCTGGAGCGTTCATAGCGGGAGGTATCACGAGCAGTACTTC. Translated, it gives CAWSVHSGRYHEQYF.

The chain combines TRBV12-5 with TRBJ2-7; 8 bases match TRBD1. Germline assignment: CDR1 LGHNT and CDR2 FRNRAP. V trimming: 9 bases; J trimming: 7 bases; junction bases outside the gene matches: 5. The CDR3 runs to 11 residues. The CDR3: CASQGAREQYF. DNA for the CDR3: TGTGCTAGCCAGGGGGCGCGGGAGCAGTACTTC.

The chain carries TRBV6-5 and TRBJ2-1, with 7 bases that match TRBD2. Losses at the gene ends were 4 bases for V and 2 bases for J; bases not matched to a gene: 8. The CDR3 runs 16 residues. Germline CDR1 reads MNHEY; CDR2 reads SVGAGI. The CDR3, as DNA: TGTGCCAGCAGTTTAATGAACGGACTAGCCTACAATGAGCAGTTCTTC. It encodes CASSLMNGLAYNEQFF.

The V call is TRBV27, the J call TRBJ2-5, with D perhaps matching TRBD2 (7 bases). Trimming removed 6 bases at V and 5 bases at J, with 28 bases between. Germline CDR1 MNHEY, CDR2 SMNVEV (reference sequence). There are 18 residues in the CDR3. DNA of the CDR3: TGTGCCAGCAGATGGAGGGGGGAGGGACTGACTAGTATGGAGACCCAGTACTTC. Its translation: CASRWRGEGLTSMETQYF.

This clone was observed a single time. The V call is TRBV5-6, the J call TRBJ1-2, with a possible D match to TRBD1 (5 bases). Germline CDR1 is SGHDT and CDR2 is YYEEEE. The CDR3 spans 16 residues. Trimming took off 0 bases at V and 0 bases at J, with 12 bases between the two ends. CDR3 bases: TGTGCCAGCAGCTTGGCAACCAGGGCCGCTAACTATGGCTACACCTTC. This translates into CASSLATRAANYGYTF.

The gene calls are TRBV28 and TRBJ2-3, with 7 bases fitting TRBD2. Germline lookup yields CDR1 MDHEN and CDR2 SYDVKM. The CDR3 runs 17 residues. With V trimmed by 8 bases and J by 2 bases, 16 bases remained unmatched. The CDR3 bases are TGTGCCAGCCCTCCCCCATGGGGACTAACAATCACAGATACGCAGTATTTT. Translated, it gives CASPPPWGLTITDTQYF.

This rearrangement joins TRBV2 to TRBJ1-5, with a possible D match to TRBD1 (6 bases). The V gene's germline CDR1 is SNHLY and CDR2 FYNNEI. This CDR3 has 15 amino acids. V lost 6 bases and J lost 3, with 15 bases in between. The CDR3 here is CASSLRQDYNQPQHF. Here the CDR3 DNA reads TGTGCCAGCAGCCTACGACAGGATTACAATCAGCCCCAGCATTTT.

The genes are TRBV27 and TRBJ2-2; 8 bases are shared with TRBD1. The ends lost 6 bases at V and 5 bases at J; junction bases unmatched: 11. The CDR3 runs to 16 residues. The germline V gene has CDR1 MNHEY and CDR2 SMNVEV (reference sequence). This CDR3 is CASSQQGQEGTGELFF. In nucleotides, the CDR3 is TGTGCCAGCAGCCAACAGGGACAGGAGGGAACCGGGGAGCTGTTTTTT.

A single count supports this clone. The chain has TRBV28 and TRBJ2-5, with 8 bases aligning to TRBD1. With the DNA end fitting TRBJ2-7 better, the J assignment may be wrong. This CDR3 spans 15 amino acids. Germline assignment: CDR1 MDHEN and CDR2 SYDVKM. The CDR3 region is CASSSTGTGPYEQYF. CDR3 nucleotides: TGTGCCAGCAGTTCGACCGGGACAGGTCCCTACGAGCAGTACTTC.

The V gene is TRBV25-1, the J gene TRBJ1-1; TRBD1 matches 10 bases. Unmatched junction bases numbered 1, after V lost 3 bases and J lost 0 bases. Germline V gives CDR1 MGHDK, CDR2 SYGVNS. This CDR3 has 15 amino acids. Written as DNA, the CDR3 is TGTGCCAGCAGTGAGGGACAGGGGATGAACACTGAAGCTTTCTTT. Translated, it gives CASSEGQGMNTEAFF.

V gene TRBV21-1 combines with J gene TRBJ2-3; TRBD2, the D gene given by the table, was not confirmed from the DNA. TRBV21-1 counts as a pseudogene. The CDR3 is 19 residues long. CDR3 sequence: CASSKEHRDYNGSADTQYF. The CDR3 nucleotides are TGTGCCAGCAGCAAAGAGCATCGGGACTATAATGGCAGCGCAGATACGCAGTATTTT.

V and J are TRBV5-1 and TRBJ2-1; a possible D gene is TRBD2 (7 bases). V shed 7 bases and J shed 3 bases, with 20 bases lying between them. This CDR3 contains 16 residues. The germline V gene has CDR1 SGHRS and CDR2 YFSETQ. CDR3 nucleotides: TGCGCCAGCCGCTGGGGGGGGCGGGCATACTACAATGAGCAGTTCTTC. This sequence encodes CASRWGGRAYYNEQFF. The entire variable domain, with the rest obtained from reference TRBV5-1 and TRBJ2-1, is as follows: KAGVTQTPRYLIKTRGQQVTLSCSPISGHRSVSWYQQTPGQGLQFLFEYFSETQRNKGNFPGRFSGRQFSNSRSEMNVSTLELGDSALYLCASRWGGRAYYNEQFFGPGTRLTVL.

The chain joins TRBV14 to TRBJ2-1; D possibly corresponds to TRBD2 (5 bases). The CDR3 runs 14 residues. From germline, CDR1 is SGHDN and CDR2 FVKESK. With 2 bases removed from V and 9 bases from J, the gap between germline ends came to 14 bases. The CDR3 nucleotides read TGTGCCAGCAGCCAAACTAGGGTGTATGGTGAGCAGTTCTTC. The encoded protein is CASSQTRVYGEQFF.

The V gene is TRBV5-1, the J gene TRBJ2-5, with D perhaps TRBD1 (6 bases). The DNA end is more similar to TRBJ2-7, so the J call may be wrong. In germline, CDR1 is SGHRS, CDR2 YFSETQ. The CDR3 sequence is 16 residues long. The CDR3 reads CASSLGQASSFREQYF. The CDR3 bases are TGCGCCAGCAGCTTGGGACAGGCCTCAAGCTTTCGCGAGCAGTACTTC.

The V and J genes are TRBV7-3 and TRBJ2-2; TRBD2 might be the D (6 bases). Germline V gives CDR1 SGHTA, CDR2 FQGTGA. The CDR3 is 15 residues long. The V gene lost 0 bases and the J gene lost 6 bases, with 11 bases spanning the gap. The CDR3 DNA reads TGTGCCAGCAGCTTAACTAGCGGCGATCCCGGGGAGCTGTTTTTT. This sequence encodes CASSLTSGDPGELFF. The entire variable domain, with the rest obtained from reference TRBV7-3 and TRBJ2-2, is as follows: GAGVSQTPSNKVTEKGKYVELRCDPISGHTALYWYRQSLGQGPEFLIYFQGTGAADDSGLPNDRFFAVRPEGSVSTLKIQRTERGDSAVYLCASSLTSGDPGELFFGEGSRLTVL.

This chain joins TRBV27 and TRBJ1-4, with D uncertain. V lost 0 bases to trimming and J lost 0 bases, with 5 bases between them. Germline lookup yields CDR1 MNHEY and CDR2 SMNVEV (reference sequence). There are 15 residues in the CDR3. CDR3 sequence (DNA): TGTGCCAGCAGTTTATCACGGGCAACTAATGAAAAACTGTTTTTT. It specifies CASSLSRATNEKLFF.

The J gene is TRBJ1-1, the V gene TRBV19; D is ambiguous. Germline V gene lookup returns CDR1 LNHDA and CDR2 SQIVND (reference sequence). The CDR3 length is 14 residues. Between the trimmed V and J ends, which lost 5 bases and 1 base, there was a span of 11 bases. The CDR3 is CASSLTHRNTEAFF. The CDR3 DNA is TGTGCCAGTAGTTTAACACACCGGAACACTGAAGCTTTCTTT.

The chain recombines TRBV28 with TRBJ1-3; possibly TRBD1 for D (5 bases). This CDR3 region has 16 residues. Germline V gives CDR1 MDHEN, CDR2 SYDVKM. V lost 2 bases, J lost 7 bases, and 18 bases lay in between. The CDR3, as DNA: TGTGCCAGCAGTTTAGCACGACAGACAGCGGGGAACACCATATATTTT. Its protein product is CASSLARQTAGNTIYF.

This clone was observed a single time. V and J are TRBV5-1 and TRBJ2-1; 9 bases align to TRBD1. Germline V lookup: CDR1 SGHRS, CDR2 YFSETQ. CDR3 length: 16 residues. V lost 2 bases, J lost 4 bases, and 7 bases stayed unmatched. CDR3 bases: TGCGCCAGCAGCTTTCACCGGGACAGGGCTTACAATGAGCAGTTCTTC. It yields the protein CASSFHRDRAYNEQFF.

V usage is TRBV30 and J usage is TRBJ2-1; 7 nucleotides line up with TRBD2. The CDR3 is 16 amino acids. V was pared by 0 bases and J by 2 bases, with 7 bases of the junction left unmatched. CDR1 and CDR2 (germline): GTSNPN, SVGIG (reference sequence). The CDR3 protein is CAWSVRPGGPYNEQFF. The CDR3 nucleotides are TGTGCCTGGAGTGTACGTCCGGGAGGCCCCTACAATGAGCAGTTCTTC.

This rearrangement joins TRBV7-7 to TRBJ2-5; D unclear. The V and J ends lost 2 bases and 4 bases respectively, with 8 bases between them. CDR3 size: 13 residues. Germline V gives CDR1 SSHAT, CDR2 FNYEAQ (reference sequence). In DNA, the CDR3 is TGTGCCAGCAGCTTAAGCCCCATAGAGACCCAGTACTTC. This translates into CASSLSPIETQYF.

This chain connects TRBV27 to TRBJ2-7, with a tentative D call TRBD1 (5 bases). The CDR3 totals 17 residues. Trimming cost V 5 bases and J 1 base, with 21 bases left between them. Germline V gene lookup returns CDR1 MNHEY and CDR2 SMNVEV (reference sequence). The CDR3 nucleotides read TGTGCCAGCAGTAAGGACCCTCTTAGGGGTAGTTCCTACGAGCAGTACTTC. It encodes CASSKDPLRGSSYEQYF.

V usage is TRBV6-5 and J usage is TRBJ2-3; D is uncertain. The CDR3 totals 14 residues. Looked up from germline, CDR1 is MNHEY and CDR2 is SVGAGI. The V end lost 6 bases, the J end lost 0 bases, and 10 bases lay between the germline ends. Written as DNA, the CDR3 is TGTGCCAGCAGAGACTCTTCTAGCACAGATACGCAGTATTTT. This translates into CASRDSSSTDTQYF.

This CDR3 reads CASSPEEGPDETQYF. In DNA form, the CDR3 reads TGTGCCAGCAGCCCTGAGGAGGGACCGGATGAGACCCAGTACTTC. This chain connects TRBV11-2 to TRBJ2-5, with a possible D match to TRBD2 (6 bases). Trimming left V 5 bases short and J 5 bases short, with 18 bases between. This CDR3 spans 15 amino acids. The germline V gene has CDR1 SGHAT and CDR2 FQNNGV.